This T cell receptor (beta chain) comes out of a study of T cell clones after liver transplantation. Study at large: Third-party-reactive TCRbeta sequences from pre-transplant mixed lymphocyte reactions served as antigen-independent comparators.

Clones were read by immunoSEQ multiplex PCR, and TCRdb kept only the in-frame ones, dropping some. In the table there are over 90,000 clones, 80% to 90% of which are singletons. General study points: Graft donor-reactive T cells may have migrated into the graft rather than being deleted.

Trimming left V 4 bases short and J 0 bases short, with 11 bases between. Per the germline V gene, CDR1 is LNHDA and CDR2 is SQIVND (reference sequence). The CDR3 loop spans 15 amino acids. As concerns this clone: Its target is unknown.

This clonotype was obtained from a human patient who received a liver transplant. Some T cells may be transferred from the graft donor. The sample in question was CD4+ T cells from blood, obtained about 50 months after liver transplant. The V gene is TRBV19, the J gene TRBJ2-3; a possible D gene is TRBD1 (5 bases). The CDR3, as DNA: TGTGCCAGTAGTACCCAGGGTACTAGCACAGATACGCAGTATTTT. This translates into CASSTQGTSTDTQYF.